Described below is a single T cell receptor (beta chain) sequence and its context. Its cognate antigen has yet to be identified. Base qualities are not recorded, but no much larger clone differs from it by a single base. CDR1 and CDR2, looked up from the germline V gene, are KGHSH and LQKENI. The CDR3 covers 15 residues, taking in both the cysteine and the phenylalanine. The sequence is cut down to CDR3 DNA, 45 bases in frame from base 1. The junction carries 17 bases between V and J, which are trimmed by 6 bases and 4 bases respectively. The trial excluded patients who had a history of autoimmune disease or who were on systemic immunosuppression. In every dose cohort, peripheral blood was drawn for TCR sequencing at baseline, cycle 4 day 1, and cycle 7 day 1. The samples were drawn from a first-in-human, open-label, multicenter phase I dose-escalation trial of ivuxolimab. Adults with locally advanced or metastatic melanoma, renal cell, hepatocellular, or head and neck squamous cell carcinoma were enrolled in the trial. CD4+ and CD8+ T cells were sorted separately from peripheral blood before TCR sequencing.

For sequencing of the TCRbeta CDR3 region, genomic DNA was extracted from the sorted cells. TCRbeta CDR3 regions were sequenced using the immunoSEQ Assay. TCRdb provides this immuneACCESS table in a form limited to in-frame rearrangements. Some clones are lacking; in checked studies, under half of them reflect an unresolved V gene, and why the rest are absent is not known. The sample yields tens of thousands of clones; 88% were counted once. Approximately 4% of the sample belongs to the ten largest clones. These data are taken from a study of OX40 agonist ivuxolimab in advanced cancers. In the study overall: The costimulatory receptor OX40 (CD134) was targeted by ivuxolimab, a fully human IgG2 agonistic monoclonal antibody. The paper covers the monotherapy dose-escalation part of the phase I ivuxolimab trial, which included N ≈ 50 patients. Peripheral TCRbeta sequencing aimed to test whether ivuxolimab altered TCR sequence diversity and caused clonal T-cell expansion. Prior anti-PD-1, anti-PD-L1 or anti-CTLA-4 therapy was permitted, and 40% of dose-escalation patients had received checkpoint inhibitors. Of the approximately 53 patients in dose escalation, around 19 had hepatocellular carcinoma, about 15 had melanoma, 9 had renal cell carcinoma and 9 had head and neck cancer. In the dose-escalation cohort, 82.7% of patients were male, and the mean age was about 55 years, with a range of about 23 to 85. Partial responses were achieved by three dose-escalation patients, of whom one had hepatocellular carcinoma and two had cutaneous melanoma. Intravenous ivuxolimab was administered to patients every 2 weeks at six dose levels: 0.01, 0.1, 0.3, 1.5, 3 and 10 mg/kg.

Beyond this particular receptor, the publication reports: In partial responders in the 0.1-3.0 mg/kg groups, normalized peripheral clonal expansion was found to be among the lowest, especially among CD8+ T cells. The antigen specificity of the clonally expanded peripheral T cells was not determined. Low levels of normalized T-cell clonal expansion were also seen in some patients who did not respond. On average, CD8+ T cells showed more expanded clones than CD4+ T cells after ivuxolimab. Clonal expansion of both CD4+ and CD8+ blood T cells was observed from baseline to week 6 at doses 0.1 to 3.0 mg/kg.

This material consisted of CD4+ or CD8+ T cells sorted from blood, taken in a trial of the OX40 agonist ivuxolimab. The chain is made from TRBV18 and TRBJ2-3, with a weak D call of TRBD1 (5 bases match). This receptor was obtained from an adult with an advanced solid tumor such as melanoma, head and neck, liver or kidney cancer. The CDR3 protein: CASSPTRAVADTQYF. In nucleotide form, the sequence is TGTGCCAGCTCCCCGACCAGGGCAGTAGCAGATACGCAGTATTTT.